These 2 T cell receptor beta chains were sequenced from one sample in a study of T cell repertoires in cytomegalovirus infection. TCRdb redid the calling of the reads with MiXCR, one entry per CDR3 protein. The sample holds roughly 230,000 distinct CDR3 sequences, approximately 15% seen once. Sequenced material: CD8+ T cells from PBMCs. The source is a human donor in good health (CMV status not recorded). Some clones in this sample may be carry-over from other donors' samples.

The sample holds a few counts of this clonotype. J is TRBJ2-3 and V is TRBV28; D is unclear. Trimming cost V 7 bases and J 2 bases, with 16 bases left between them. The CDR3 is made up of 15 amino acids. CDR1 MDHEN and CDR2 SYDVKM come from the germline V gene. The CDR3 region has the DNA TGTGCCAGCACCTTAGGAGCAGCGCTCACAGATACGCAGTATTTT. It encodes CASTLGAALTDTQYF.

This clonotype has ten or more counts. The chain has TRBV7-6 and TRBJ1-4; 7 nucleotides agree with TRBD1. The germline gives CDR1 SGHVS, CDR2 FNYEAQ. The length of the CDR3 is 18 residues. V shed 1 base, J shed 0 bases, and the junction held 8 bases outside the gene matches. CDR3 bases: TGTGCCAGCAGCTTAGGGGGGACAGCTTTTGCAACTAATGAAAAACTGTTTTTT. Residues: CASSLGGTAFATNEKLFF.